This T cell receptor beta chain was sequenced during a study of cytomegalovirus exposure and HLA in healthy donors. Overall study context: A subsequent analysis stated that the 95 to 150 validation repertoires were run on the same platform as the approximately 710 first-cohort repertoires. Study-wide points: There were three CMV-associated chains whose specificity for CMV antigens was confirmed in vitro. A classifier reportedly called cytomegalovirus status with high sensitivity and specificity. Altogether, 164 TCR beta chains were recorded as cytomegalovirus-associated.

This CDR3 contains 15 residues. The V and J ends lost 2 bases and 1 base respectively, with 12 bases between them. Germline-derived CDR1 and CDR2 are WNHNN and SYGVQD (reference sequence). This clone was seen a few times. Its antigen is as yet unknown. Sequencing used immunoSEQ multiplex PCR; TCRdb keeps in-frame clones, though not all of them. The repertoire holds approximately 150,000 clones, with 87% as singletons. Sequencing was carried out using PBMCs. This receptor was identified in a man between 18 and 29 years old in good health and CMV-seropositive. The gene calls are TRBV10-1 and TRBJ2-7; perhaps TRBD1 as D (6 bases). DNA of the CDR3: TGCGCCAGCAGTGAGGTCCTAGGGGGATCCTACGAGCAGTACTTC. Protein: CASSEVLGGSYEQYF.